This T cell receptor (beta chain) was profiled in a study of blood T cell repertoires in COVID-19. Study at large: COVID-19 samples from acute and convalescent phases originated in the United States, Italy and Spain.

The length of the CDR3 is 12 residues. V was shortened by 1 base and J by 8 bases, with 8 bases between the two germline ends. The data were produced by immunoSEQ multiplex PCR, yet TCRdb's version contains in-frame clones alone and is incomplete. The sample has around 100,000 clones, roughly nine tenths seen once; the top ten hold 5.5% to 7%. Sequencing was done on a sample of peripheral blood. This sequence joins TRBV12-3 or TRBV12-4 and TRBJ1-2; unclear D gene. The receptor's source is a human donor in a cohort sampled during active COVID-19. CDR3 sequence reads: CASSLGYRGYTF. The CDR3 bases are TGTGCCAGCAGTTTAGGGTACCGGGGCTACACCTTC.